Listed here is a single T cell receptor beta chain. Its specificity is not known. This record belongs to a study of T cell responses to AZD1222 COVID-19 vaccine. Broader study findings: Repertoires were obtained only post-peak T cell response.

Clones were sequenced by immunoSEQ multiplex PCR, and TCRdb holds only the in-frame ones, with some missing. The profile shows over 100,000 clones, roughly 90% of them singletons. The CDR3 runs to 17 residues. Germline V lookup: CDR1 SEHNR, CDR2 FQNEAQ (reference sequence). Trimming took off 1 base at V and 2 bases at J, with 14 bases between the two ends. This TCR came from an adult who received the AZD1222 COVID-19 vaccine. The starting material was peripheral blood, obtained 28 days after the second AZD1222 dose. This chain joins TRBV7-9 and TRBJ1-4; possible D gene TRBD1, 5 bases. The CDR3 DNA is TGTGCCAGCAGCTTAGTTCCAGGGAGGAAGACTAATGAAAAACTGTTTTTT. The encoded protein is CASSLVPGRKTNEKLFF.